This TCR beta chain was identified during a study of T-cell reconstitution after alpha-beta-depleted transplantation in children. Unique molecular identifiers were incorporated during preparation of the TCRbeta library. TCRdb re-called the PCR reads with MiXCR, one entry per CDR3 protein. This table has about 6,100 distinct CDR3 sequences, 16% appearing once. General study points: Several hundred expanded graft clones reportedly were the source of alpha-beta T cells about two months after transplant. For some patients, TCRbeta diversity was high at day 60 because of recipient T cells and thymic progenitors that survived. When one year had passed after transplant, most T-cell counts and diversity came from newly produced T cells.

With respect to this clonotype: Its antigen is currently unknown.

The CDR3 totals 15 residues. The germline V gene encodes CDR1 ENHRY and CDR2 SYGVKD. The V segment lost 4 bases and the J segment 4 bases; nucleotides outside the gene matches: 6. The source material was PBMCs, mostly from graft donor cells, sampled 60 days after TCRalphabeta/CD19-depleted stem cell transplant. This TCR was recovered from a male patient between 10 and 17 years old who had a stem cell transplant for acute myeloid leukemia, so the T cells may come from the graft donor. The chain links TRBV10-3 to TRBJ2-3, with 9 bases aligning to TRBD2. CDR3 sequence: CAISASGTSADTQYF. In DNA, the CDR3 is TGTGCCATCAGTGCTAGCGGGACATCGGCAGATACGCAGTATTTT.